The 19 T cell receptor beta chains given below trace back to one sample, sequenced in a study of siplizumab effects on memory and regulatory T cells. The table came from immunoSEQ multiplex PCR; TCRdb's copy has only in-frame clones and leaves some out. In the table there are some 110,000 clones, 85% to 95% of which are singletons. The sequenced sample consisted of CD4+ T cells sorted from blood. Every receptor here comes from a human donor in good health.

The rearrangement uses TRBV21-1 and TRBJ1-2. TRBV21-1 is a documented pseudogene. This CDR3 has 14 amino acids. The CDR3 spells CASSKWGGRRGYTF. As DNA, the CDR3 is TGTGCCAGCAGCAAATGGGGGGGGCGAAGGGGCTACACCTTC.

The chain employs TRBV5-4 and TRBJ2-3; 14 bases map to TRBD2. This CDR3 region has 16 residues. The junction had 4 bases not matched to a gene; V was cut back by 4 bases and J by 3 bases. Germline V gene data show CDR1 as SGHNT and CDR2 as YYREEE (reference sequence). DNA of the CDR3: TGTGCCAGCAGCCCGACTAGCGGGAGGGTAACAGATACGCAGTATTTT. Protein product: CASSPTSGRVTDTQYF.

This rearrangement joins TRBV5-4 to TRBJ2-1, with TRBD2 identical over 11 bases. In germline, CDR1 is SGHNT, CDR2 YYREEE (reference sequence). V was pared by 2 bases and J by 6 bases, with 4 bases of the junction left unmatched. The CDR3 loop spans 15 amino acids. CDR3 DNA: TGTGCCAGCAGCTTTAGCGGGGGGGGTGGCAATGAGCAGTTCTTC. Protein: CASSFSGGGGNEQFF.

This clone showed up just a few times. The rearrangement joins TRBV7-3 to TRBJ2-1; TRBD2 aligns across 9 bases. The CDR3 is 15 residues long. J was trimmed by 7 bases and V by 5 bases; bases with no gene match: 9. Germline CDR1 is SGHTA and CDR2 is FQGTGA. The CDR3: CASSPIAGERNEQFF. CDR3 DNA: TGTGCCAGCAGCCCAATAGCGGGAGAACGTAATGAGCAGTTCTTC.

V usage is TRBV10-1 and J usage is TRBJ1-6; 9 nucleotides line up with TRBD1. Per the germline V gene, CDR1 is WNHNN and CDR2 is SYGVQD (reference sequence). After removal of 6 bases from V and 2 bases from J, the junction contained 8 bases not matched to a gene. The length of the CDR3 is 17 residues. CDR3 DNA sequence: TGCGCCAGCAGATGTGGACAGGGGAGGACCTATAATTCACCCCTCCACTTT. Encoded protein: CASRCGQGRTYNSPLHF.

The chain has TRBV19 and TRBJ1-1; no reliable D call. Germline-derived CDR1 and CDR2 are LNHDA and SQIVND (reference sequence). The V and J ends lost 9 bases and 4 bases respectively, with 12 bases between them. CDR3 length: 12 residues. The CDR3 bases are TGTGCCAGCGGGGTGTTCGGCACTGAAGCTTTCTTT. Residues: CASGVFGTEAFF.

The rearrangement links TRBV7-9 to TRBJ1-2; tentatively, D is TRBD1 (6 bases). Trimming pared 8 bases from V and 4 bases from J, leaving 17 bases between. This CDR3 is built from 14 residues. Germline lookup yields CDR1 SEHNR and CDR2 FQNEAQ (reference sequence). The CDR3 nucleotides are TGTGCCAGCGGCACAGGGACGGAAGGCTATGGCTACACCTTC. Translation: CASGTGTEGYGYTF.

This sequence joins TRBV19 and TRBJ1-1; D is uncertain. The V gene lost 2 bases and the J gene lost 0 bases, with 10 bases spanning the gap. Germline CDR1 reads LNHDA; CDR2 reads SQIVND (reference sequence). This CDR3 has 15 amino acids. The chain's CDR3 is CASSISGSLNTEAFF. The CDR3 region has the DNA TGTGCCAGTAGTATATCGGGCAGCCTGAACACTGAAGCTTTCTTT.

The chain has TRBV11-2 and TRBJ2-7, with D perhaps being TRBD1 or TRBD2 (5 bases each). CDR1 and CDR2 (germline): SGHAT, FQNNGV. V was clipped by 5 bases and J by 0 bases, with 17 bases between them. The CDR3 is 16 residues long. The CDR3 region has the DNA TGTGCCAGCAGCACTACTTCGGGGCTGGGCTCCTACGAGCAGTACTTC. Its protein product is CASSTTSGLGSYEQYF.

The chain links TRBV7-2 to TRBJ2-7; 11 bases match TRBD2. The V gene's germline CDR1 is SGHTA and CDR2 FQGNSA. After removal of 5 bases from V and 4 bases from J, the junction contained 4 bases not matched to a gene. This CDR3 has 14 residues. The chain's CDR3 is CASSRGLAAYEQYF. The CDR3, as DNA: TGTGCCAGCAGCCGGGGACTAGCGGCATACGAGCAGTACTTC.

The chain uses TRBV5-4 and TRBJ2-5, with 10 bases that match TRBD2. There are 13 residues in the CDR3. Trimming took 4 bases from V and 5 from J; bases not matched to a gene: 2. From germline, CDR1 is SGHNT and CDR2 YYREEE (reference sequence). For the CDR3, the DNA is TGTGCCAGCAGCCAACTAGCGGGGGAGACCCAGTACTTC. Translated, it gives CASSQLAGETQYF.

The V call is TRBV19, the J call TRBJ1-5, with D tentatively TRBD1 (5 bases). CDR3 length: 15 residues. Trimming shortened V by 2 bases and J by 3 bases, and 11 bases separated the two germline ends. CDR1 and CDR2 (germline): LNHDA, SQIVND (reference sequence). CDR3 loop: CASSIRQNYNQPQHF. CDR3 in DNA: TGTGCCAGTAGTATACGACAGAACTACAATCAGCCCCAGCATTTT.

This sequence joins TRBV6-1 and TRBJ1-5; D is perhaps TRBD1 (6 bases). The germline gives CDR1 MNHNS, CDR2 SASEGT. The CDR3 is 13 residues long. Trimming pared 4 bases from V and 13 bases from J, leaving 17 bases between. Here the CDR3 DNA reads TGTGCCAGCAGTGTAGCCCCCGGGGGCCTACAGCATTTT. Its protein is CASSVAPGGLQHF.

V and J are TRBV5-5 and TRBJ1-4; TRBD1 aligns across 10 bases. Germline CDR1 is SGHKS and CDR2 is YYEKEE (reference sequence). V was pared by 5 bases and J by 6 bases, with 4 bases of the junction left unmatched. The CDR3 sequence is 14 residues long. CDR3 amino acids: CASRTGQGYEKLFF. DNA for the CDR3: TGTGCCAGCAGAACGGGACAGGGGTATGAAAAACTGTTTTTT. The full variable domain, completed using reference TRBV5-5 and TRBJ1-4, is DAGVTQSPTHLIKTRGQQVTLRCSPISGHKSVSWYQQVLGQGPQFIFQYYEKEERGRGNFPDRFSARQFPNYSSELNVNALLLGDSALYLCASRTGQGYEKLFFGSGTQLSVL.

The chain employs TRBV19 and TRBJ2-2; 9 positions agree with TRBD2. From germline, CDR1 is LNHDA and CDR2 SQIVND (reference sequence). The trim removed 7 bases at V and 2 bases at J, leaving 5 bases unmatched. CDR3 length equals 15 residues. DNA for the CDR3: TGTGCCAGTACCATACTAGCGGGTAACACCGGGGAGCTGTTTTTT. Protein: CASTILAGNTGELFF. Full variable domain (outside the CDR3, taken from reference TRBV19 and TRBJ2-2): DGGITQSPKYLFRKEGQNVTLSCEQNLNHDAMYWYRQDPGQGLRLIYYSQIVNDFQKGDIAEGYSVSREKKESFPLTVTSAQKNPTAFYLCASTILAGNTGELFFGEGSRLTVL.

The chain employs TRBV6-5 and TRBJ1-2, with D unresolved. This CDR3 has 14 residues. The germline gives CDR1 MNHEY, CDR2 SVGAGI. The V end was cut by 2 bases, the J end by 1 base, with 8 bases between. CDR3 sequence: CASSYVGDNYGYTF. For the CDR3, the DNA is TGTGCCAGCAGTTACGTCGGGGATAACTATGGCTACACCTTC.

The chain couples TRBV5-4 to TRBJ2-1; 10 nucleotides align to TRBD1. The CDR3 sequence is 17 residues long. Germline V gene data show CDR1 as SGHNT and CDR2 as YYREEE (reference sequence). J was trimmed by 5 bases and V by 4 bases; bases with no gene match: 12. The CDR3 reads CASSTNTGTGVHNEQFF. CDR3 coding DNA: TGTGCCAGCAGCACTAACACCGGGACAGGGGTCCACAATGAGCAGTTCTTC. Complete variable domain (other parts from reference TRBV5-4 and TRBJ2-1): ETGVTQSPTHLIKTRGQQVTLRCSSQSGHNTVSWYQQALGQGPQFIFQYYREEENGRGNFPPRFSGLQFPNYSSELNVNALELDDSALYLCASSTNTGTGVHNEQFFGPGTRLTVL.

DNA of the CDR3: TGTGCCAGCTCAGCAGAGGGACAGACGAATGAAAAACTGTTTTTT. It yields the protein CASSAEGQTNEKLFF. This rearrangement joins TRBV18 to TRBJ1-4; 7 bases are a match to TRBD1. The CDR3 totals 15 residues. Per the germline V gene, CDR1 is KGHSH and CDR2 is LQKENI. V lost 5 bases, J lost 5 bases, and 8 bases stayed unmatched.

The CDR3 protein is CASSLAALNEKLFF. The CDR3 DNA reads TGTGCCAGCAGCTTGGCAGCTCTCAATGAAAAACTGTTTTTT. The V and J genes are TRBV5-5 and TRBJ1-4; D gene ambiguous. The CDR3 is made up of 14 amino acids. V was shortened by 0 bases and J by 5 bases, with 8 bases between the two germline ends. The germline CDR1 and CDR2 sequences are SGHKS and YYEKEE (reference sequence). Combining the CDR3 with reference TRBV5-5 and TRBJ1-4 gives the whole variable domain DAGVTQSPTHLIKTRGQQVTLRCSPISGHKSVSWYQQVLGQGPQFIFQYYEKEERGRGNFPDRFSARQFPNYSSELNVNALLLGDSALYLCASSLAALNEKLFFGSGTQLSVL.